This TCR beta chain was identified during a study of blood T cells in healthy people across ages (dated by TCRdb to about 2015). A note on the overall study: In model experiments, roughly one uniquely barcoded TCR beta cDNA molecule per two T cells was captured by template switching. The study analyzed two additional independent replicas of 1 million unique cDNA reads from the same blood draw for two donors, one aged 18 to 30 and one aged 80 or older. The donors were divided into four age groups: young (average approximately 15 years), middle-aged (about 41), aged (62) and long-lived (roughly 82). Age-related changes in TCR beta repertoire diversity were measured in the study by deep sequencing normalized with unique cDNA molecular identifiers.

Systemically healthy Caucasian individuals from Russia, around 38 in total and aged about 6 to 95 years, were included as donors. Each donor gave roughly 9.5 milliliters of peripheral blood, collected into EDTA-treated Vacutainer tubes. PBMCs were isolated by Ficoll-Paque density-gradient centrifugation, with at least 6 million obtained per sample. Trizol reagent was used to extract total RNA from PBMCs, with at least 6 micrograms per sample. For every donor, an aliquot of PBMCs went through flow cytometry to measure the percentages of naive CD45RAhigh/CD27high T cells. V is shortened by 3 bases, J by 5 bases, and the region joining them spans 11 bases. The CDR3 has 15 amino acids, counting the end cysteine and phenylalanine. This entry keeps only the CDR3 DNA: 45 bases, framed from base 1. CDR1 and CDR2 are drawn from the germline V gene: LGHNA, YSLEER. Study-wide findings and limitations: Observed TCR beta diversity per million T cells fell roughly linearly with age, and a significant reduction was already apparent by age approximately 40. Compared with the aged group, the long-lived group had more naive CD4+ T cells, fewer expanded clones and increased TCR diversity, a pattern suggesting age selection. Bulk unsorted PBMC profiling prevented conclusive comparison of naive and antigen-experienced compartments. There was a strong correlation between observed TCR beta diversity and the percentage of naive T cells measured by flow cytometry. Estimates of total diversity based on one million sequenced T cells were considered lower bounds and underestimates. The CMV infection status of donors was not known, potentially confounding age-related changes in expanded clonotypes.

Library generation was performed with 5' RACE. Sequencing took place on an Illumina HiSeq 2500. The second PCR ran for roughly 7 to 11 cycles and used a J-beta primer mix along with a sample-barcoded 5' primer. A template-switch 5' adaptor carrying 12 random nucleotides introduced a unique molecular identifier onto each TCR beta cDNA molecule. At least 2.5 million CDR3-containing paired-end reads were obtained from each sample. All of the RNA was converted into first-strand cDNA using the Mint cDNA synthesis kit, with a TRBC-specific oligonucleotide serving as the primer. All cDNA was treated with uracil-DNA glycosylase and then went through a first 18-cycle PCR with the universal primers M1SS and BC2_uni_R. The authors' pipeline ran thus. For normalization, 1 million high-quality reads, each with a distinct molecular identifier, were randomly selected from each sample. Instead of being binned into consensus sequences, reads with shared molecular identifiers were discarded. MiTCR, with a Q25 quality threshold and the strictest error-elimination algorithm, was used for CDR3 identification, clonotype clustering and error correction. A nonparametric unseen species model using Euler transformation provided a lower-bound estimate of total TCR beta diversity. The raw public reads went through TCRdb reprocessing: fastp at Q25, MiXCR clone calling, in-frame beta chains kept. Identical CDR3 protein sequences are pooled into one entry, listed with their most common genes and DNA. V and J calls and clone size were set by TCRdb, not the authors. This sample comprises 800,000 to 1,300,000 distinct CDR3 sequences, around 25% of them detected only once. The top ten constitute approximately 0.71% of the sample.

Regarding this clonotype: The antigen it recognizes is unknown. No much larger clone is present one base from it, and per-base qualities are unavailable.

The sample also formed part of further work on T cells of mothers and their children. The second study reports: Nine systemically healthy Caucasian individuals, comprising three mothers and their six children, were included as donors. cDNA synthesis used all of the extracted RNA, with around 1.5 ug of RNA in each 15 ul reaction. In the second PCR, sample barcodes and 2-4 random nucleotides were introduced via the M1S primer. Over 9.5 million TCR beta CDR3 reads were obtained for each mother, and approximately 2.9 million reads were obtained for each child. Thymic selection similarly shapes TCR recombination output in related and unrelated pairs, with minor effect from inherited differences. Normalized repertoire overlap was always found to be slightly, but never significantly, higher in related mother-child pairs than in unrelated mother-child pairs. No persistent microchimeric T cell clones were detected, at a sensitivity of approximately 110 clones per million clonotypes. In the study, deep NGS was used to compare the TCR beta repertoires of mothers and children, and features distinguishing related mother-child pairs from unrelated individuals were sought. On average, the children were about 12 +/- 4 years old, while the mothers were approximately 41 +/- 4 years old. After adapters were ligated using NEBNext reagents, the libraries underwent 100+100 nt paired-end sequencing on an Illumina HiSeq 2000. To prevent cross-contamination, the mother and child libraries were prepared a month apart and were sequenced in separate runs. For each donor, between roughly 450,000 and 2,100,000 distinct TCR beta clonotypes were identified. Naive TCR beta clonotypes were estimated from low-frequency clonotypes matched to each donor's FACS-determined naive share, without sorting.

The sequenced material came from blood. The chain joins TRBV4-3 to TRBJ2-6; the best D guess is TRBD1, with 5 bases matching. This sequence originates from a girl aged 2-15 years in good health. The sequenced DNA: TGCGCCAGCAGCCAGTCGACAGTAAGGGCCAACGTCCTGACTTTC. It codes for CASSQSTVRANVLTF.